Detailed here is one TCR beta chain. This sample stems from a study of technical replicates of blood from several donors. The method was immunoSEQ multiplex PCR; TCRdb's version includes in-frame clones alone and lacks a portion of them. The sample comprises about 88,000 clones, about 90% of which are singletons, and approximately 0.3% rests with the top ten. V lost 2 bases and J 5 bases, leaving 19 bases between the germline ends. The CDR3 is made up of 16 amino acids. The germline CDR1 and CDR2 sequences are MDHEN and SYDVKM. Material for sequencing was T cells isolated from PBMCs. The receptor was isolated from a human donor in good health. The rearrangement joins TRBV28 to TRBJ2-7; TRBD1 might be the D (5 bases). The CDR3 DNA sequence: TGTGCCAGCAGTTTAAGGGGCCAAACCCGAGGACACGAGCAGTACTTC. This codes for CASSLRGQTRGHEQYF.